These T cell receptor beta chains were read from a single sample in a study of cytotoxic CD8 clonotypes in ibrutinib-treated CLL. The protocol was immunoSEQ multiplex PCR, while the TCRdb copy is restricted to in-frame clones and leaves out a portion. Of some 24,000 clones in the sample, approximately 81% were seen once. The source was PBMCs, collected before ibrutinib treatment. The receptors were sampled from a human donor with chronic lymphocytic leukemia. Both conserved end residues are part of each CDR3. A D gene is named only where the DNA matches it firmly. Size values are once, few and many counts, or a class for expanded clones, and some rows have none.

TRBJ2-2 | . | TRBV28 | . | TGTGCCAGCAGGACCCTTGGGAGGAGGGCCCAAGACACCGGGGAGCTGTTTTTT | CASRTLGRRAQDTGELFF
TRBJ1-6 | . | TRBV7-9 | . | TGTGCCAGCAGCTTACGACCGCCTAATTCACCCCTCCACTTT | CASSLRPPNSPLHF
TRBJ2-3 | . | TRBV6-4 | . | TGTGCCAGCAGTGCCACGAGGGCCCGAGGCGCGGATACGCAGTATTTT | CASSATRARGADTQYF
TRBJ1-5 | . | TRBV7-2 | TRBD1 | TGTGCCAGCAGCTTAGTAGGGACAGGGGATCAGCCCCAGCATTTT | CASSLVGTGDQPQHF
TRBJ1-1 | . | TRBV7-9 | . | TGTGCCAGCAGCAGACAAATGAACACTGAAGCTTTCTTT | CASSRQMNTEAFF
TRBJ1-4 | few | TRBV7-9 | . | TGTGCCAGCAGCGCAATGGAGATAGCTGGGGAAAAACTGTTTTTT | CASSAMEIAGEKLFF
TRBJ2-3 | . | TRBV2 | . | TGTGCCAGCAGTATGACTAGTGGGGCAGATACGCAGTATTTT | CASSMTSGADTQYF
TRBJ1-2 | few | TRBV4-2 | . | TGTGCCAGCAGCCAAGATTTGAAAGGCTACACCTTC | CASSQDLKGYTF
TRBJ2-7 | . | TRBV6-6 | TRBD2 | TGTGCCAGCAACCCCCGGGGGGGTAGCGGCACCTACGAGCAGTACTTC | CASNPRGGSGTYEQYF
TRBJ1-5 | once | TRBV6-5 | . | TGTGCCAGCAGTTACTCACGGCCCCATAGCAATCAGCCCCAGCATTTT | CASSYSRPHSNQPQHF
TRBJ1-4 | . | TRBV28 | TRBD1 | TGTGCCAGCCGAAGGGGGGGCAGGGGGCCGAATGAAAAACTGTTTTTT | CASRRGGRGPNEKLFF
TRBJ1-5 | . | TRBV15 | . | TGTGCCACCAGAGGACCAAATCAGCCCCAGCATTTT | CATRGPNQPQHF
TRBJ2-1 | . | TRBV18 | TRBD2 | TGTGCCAGCTATAGCGGGAGGGCCATCTATGAGCAGTTCTTC | CASYSGRAIYEQFF
TRBJ2-2 | few | TRBV15 | . | TGTGCCACCAGCCGGGGACTCACGAACACCGGGGAGCTGTTTTTT | CATSRGLTNTGELFF
TRBJ1-3 | . | TRBV5-1 | . | TGCGCCAGCAGCTTGGTAGGCGGCAGCGCTGACTCTGGAAACACCATATATTTT | CASSLVGGSADSGNTIYF
TRBJ1-1 | . | TRBV28 | . | TGTGCCAGCAGTTTACCAGGGATGAGGGCTTTCTTT | CASSLPGMRAFF
TRBJ2-5 | . | TRBV7-9 | TRBD1 | TGTGCCAGCAGCAGCGACAGGGGGCAGGCCCAGTACTTC | CASSSDRGQAQYF
TRBJ2-5 | few | TRBV7-9 | . | TGTGCCAGCAGCCAATGGCCCGGGCAGGACCAGGAGACCCAGTACTTC | CASSQWPGQDQETQYF
TRBJ2-7 | . | TRBV11-1 | TRBD2 | TGTGCCAGCAGCTTAGGGCTAGCGGGAGCCACTGCGGACTACGAGCAGTACTTC | CASSLGLAGATADYEQYF
TRBJ2-7 | . | TRBV9 | . | TGTGCCAGCAGCGTGACACCTTCCTACGAGCAGTACTTC | CASSVTPSYEQYF
TRBJ1-1 | . | TRBV18 | TRBD1 | TGTGCCAGCTCACAGGGCCGGGACAGTGAAGCTTTCTTT | CASSQGRDSEAFF
TRBJ2-7 | . | TRBV7-9 | TRBD2 | TGTGCCAGCAGCTTAGTCGATAGCGGGAGCCCCAAGGGCGAGCAGTACTTC | CASSLVDSGSPKGEQYF
TRBJ1-5 | . | TRBV6-1 | . | TGTGCCAGCAGTCTCCGGGACGTTGGTCAGCCCCAGCATTTT | CASSLRDVGQPQHF
TRBJ1-1 | medium-sized | TRBV19 | . | TGTGCCAGTAGTAACCCAGTTGGAGTGAACACTGAAGCTTTCTTT | CASSNPVGVNTEAFF
TRBJ2-1 | . | TRBV7-2 | TRBD2 | TGTGCCAGCAGCTTACTAGCGGGGGTTAATGAGCAGTTCTTC | CASSLLAGVNEQFF
TRBJ2-7 | . | TRBV14 | . | TGTGCCAGCAGCCAAGTAACAGTAGGCTCGGAGCAGTACTTC | CASSQVTVGSEQYF
TRBJ2-2 | . | TRBV29-1 | . | TGCAGCGTAGGGGCCAGGGTAGATACCGGGGAGCTGTTTTTT | CSVGARVDTGELFF
TRBJ2-1 | . | TRBV2 | TRBD1 | TGTGCCAGCAGTGAAAACAGGGGCTCCTACAATGAGCAGTTCTTC | CASSENRGSYNEQFF
TRBJ2-1 | . | TRBV4-2 | . | TGTGCCAGCAGCCAGCAGGCTGCATCCTACAATGAGCAGTTCTTC | CASSQQAASYNEQFF
TRBJ1-2 | . | TRBV7-2 | . | TGTGCCAGCAGCTCAGAGAGAGACAGGCTTAACTATGGCTACACCTTC | CASSSERDRLNYGYTF
TRBJ2-1 | once | TRBV28 | TRBD2 | TGTGCCAGCCGAACGGCTCCGGGACTAGCATTTCGAGAGCAGTTCTTC | CASRTAPGLAFREQFF
TRBJ2-1 | . | TRBV18 | TRBD2 | TGTGCCAGCTCACCCCTGGGGAAGACTAGCGGGAGAACGAGTGAGCAGTTCTTC | CASSPLGKTSGRTSEQFF
TRBJ2-1 | . | TRBV29-1 | . | TGCAGCGTTGATGGCGGACCCTCCTACAATGAGCAGTTCTTC | CSVDGGPSYNEQFF
TRBJ1-5 | few | TRBV2 | TRBD1 | TGTGCCAGCAAAGGACAGGGGGATCAGCCCCAGCATTTT | CASKGQGDQPQHF
TRBJ2-2 | . | TRBV6-6 | . | TGTGCCAGCAGTAGAACCGGGGAGCTGTTTTTT | CASSRTGELFF
TRBJ2-5 | once | TRBV7-2 | . | TGTGCCAGCAGCCCTCGGCTACAGGGGAGGGAGACCCAGTACTTC | CASSPRLQGRETQYF
TRBJ1-1 | . | TRBV5-8 | TRBD1 | TGTGCCAGCAGCCTCCCCCGACAGGGGTTGAACACTGAAGCTTTCTTT | CASSLPRQGLNTEAFF
TRBJ1-3 | . | TRBV28 | . | TGTGCCAGCACCGCCGGGGGCAAGTATGGTGGAAACACCATATATTTT | CASTAGGKYGGNTIYF
TRBJ2-1 | . | TRBV4-2 | TRBD2 | TGTGCCAGCAGCCAAGGGCGGGGGTCCTACAATGAGCAGTTCTTC | CASSQGRGSYNEQFF
TRBJ2-1 | . | TRBV28 | TRBD1 | TGTGCCAGCAGCCGGCCCTGGGACAGGGAAGGGGATGAGCAGTTCTTC | CASSRPWDREGDEQFF
TRBJ2-3 | . | TRBV5-1 | . | TGCGCCAGCAAAAAAGAGGGGGGCATAGATACGCAGTATTTT | CASKKEGGIDTQYF
TRBJ1-2 | few | TRBV19 | TRBD1 | TGTGCCAGTAATCGACAGGGGCCCAACTATGGCTACACCTTC | CASNRQGPNYGYTF
TRBJ2-3 | . | TRBV10-1 | . | TGCGCCAGCAGTGAGTTACTAACTACTAGCACAGATACGCAGTATTTT | CASSELLTTSTDTQYF
TRBJ2-5 | few | TRBV5-6 | TRBD1 | TGTGCCAGCAGCTCACAGGGGACCCTGTTGGAGACCCAGTACTTC | CASSSQGTLLETQYF
TRBJ2-1 | once | TRBV19 | . | TGTGCCACGGTAGGGTACAATGAGCAGTTCTTC | CATVGYNEQFF
TRBJ2-3 | . | TRBV2 | . | TGTGCCAGCAGCCATAGCCAGGGGAGAGATACGCAGTATTTT | CASSHSQGRDTQYF
TRBJ2-4 | . | TRBV5-1 | . | TGCGCCAGCAGCTTGACGATTCACAGGGATCAAAACATTCAGTACTTC | CASSLTIHRDQNIQYF
TRBJ2-5 | . | TRBV5-1 | TRBD2 | TGCGCCAGCTCTAGCGGGATTCAAGAGACCCAGTACTTC | CASSSGIQETQYF
TRBJ2-7 | . | TRBV11-2 | . | TGTGCCAGCAGCTTAGCGCTGCAGGACAGCTACGAGCAGTACTTC | CASSLALQDSYEQYF
TRBJ2-6 | . | TRBV6-4 | TRBD2 | TGTGCCAGCAGTGACTCGGGGGGGAAGGGGGCCAACGTCCTGACTTTC | CASSDSGGKGANVLTF
TRBJ2-3 | . | TRBV4-2 | TRBD1 | TGTGCCAGCAGCCAGGGACAGGGGGGCACAGATACGCAGTATTTT | CASSQGQGGTDTQYF